This T cell receptor beta chain was identified in a study of T cell repertoires in cytomegalovirus infection. This CDR3 is 13 amino acids long. Per germline, CDR1 SNHLY and CDR2 FYNNEI. Trimming took off 4 bases at V and 6 bases at J, with 10 bases between the two ends. A single record per CDR3 protein comes from TCRdb applying MiXCR to the reads. The profile covers 740,000 or so distinct CDR3 sequences, with 35% appearing a single time and 2.5% to 3% taken by the ten largest. Overall study findings and caveats: Ex vivo responses were dominated by HLA-C-restricted CMV-specific TCR beta clonotypes. Public TCR beta family frequency separated CMV-and-HLA carriers, including in an independent cohort.

The table lists this clonotype with a count of one. Its specificity is unknown. The V and J genes are TRBV2 and TRBJ1-5, with D possibly being TRBD1 (5 bases). This receptor was obtained from a human donor in good health (CMV status not recorded). Some clones in this sample may be carry-over from other donors' samples. The specimen sequenced was PBMCs. The CDR3 loop reads CASSVGAAQPQHF. CDR3 coding DNA: TGTGCCAGCAGTGTAGGGGCAGCTCAGCCCCAGCATTTT.